A single sample is the source of the 26 T cell receptor beta chains below, sequenced in a study of cytotoxic CD8 clonotypes in ibrutinib-treated CLL. Using immunoSEQ multiplex PCR, the repertoire was profiled, and TCRdb retains in-frame clones only, with some absent. The table records about 130,000 clones, 79% of them present only once. Sequencing used PBMCs, obtained after 12 months of ibrutinib treatment. Every receptor here comes from a human donor with chronic lymphocytic leukemia.

This rearrangement joins TRBV7-8 to TRBJ2-7; TRBD1 might be the D (5 bases). Trimming removed 6 bases from V and 2 bases from J, with 23 bases in between. The CDR3 is 17 residues long. Germline V lookup: CDR1 SGHVS, CDR2 FQNEAQ. The CDR3 here is CASSYQTYRFTTYEQYF. The CDR3 DNA sequence: TGTGCCAGCAGTTACCAAACTTACAGGTTCACAACCTACGAGCAGTACTTC.

The chain couples TRBV19 to TRBJ1-5; 8 bases are a match to TRBD1. The germline CDR1 and CDR2 sequences are LNHDA and SQIVND (reference sequence). Losses at the gene ends were 0 bases for V and 3 bases for J; bases not matched to a gene: 4. The CDR3 loop spans 16 amino acids. DNA for the CDR3: TGTGCCAGTAGTATAGATCACAGGGGGTTCAATCAGCCCCAGCATTTT. Protein sequence: CASSIDHRGFNQPQHF.

The chain employs TRBV6-5 and TRBJ2-1, with TRBD1 matching over 9 bases. The CDR3 spans 14 residues. Unmatched junction bases numbered 9, after V lost 6 bases and J lost 9 bases. CDR1 and CDR2 from the germline V gene are MNHEY and SVGAGI. The CDR3: CASSGDRALGEQFF. The CDR3 DNA reads as TGTGCCAGCAGCGGGGACAGGGCCTTGGGTGAGCAGTTCTTC.

The V gene is TRBV30, the J gene TRBJ2-7; D is undetermined. V lost 1 base and J 3 bases, leaving 13 bases between the germline ends. Germline CDR1 reads GTSNPN; CDR2 reads SVGIG (reference sequence). CDR3 length equals 14 residues. The CDR3 DNA is TGTGCCTGGAGTGGTGCAGGACGGTTCTACGAGCAGTACTTC. The encoded protein is CAWSGAGRFYEQYF.

The chain carries TRBV5-4 and TRBJ2-2; 9 nucleotides match TRBD1. CDR1 is SGHNT, CDR2 YYREEE, per germline (reference sequence). This CDR3 contains 17 residues. V shed 4 bases and J 4 bases; nucleotides not matched to a gene: 11. The DNA of the CDR3 is TGTGCCAGCAGCAAGCCGGGACAGGGACCTTTCACCGGGGAGCTGTTTTTT. Protein: CASSKPGQGPFTGELFF.

The V gene is TRBV19, the J gene TRBJ1-5; the match to TRBD1 covers 9 bases. V shed 6 bases, J shed 3 bases, and the junction held 9 bases outside the gene matches. The CDR3 sequence is 16 residues long. CDR1 is LNHDA, CDR2 SQIVND, per germline (reference sequence). CDR3 sequence: CASSRTGVSINQPQHF. The CDR3 coding sequence is TGTGCCAGTAGCCGGACAGGGGTTTCAATCAATCAGCCCCAGCATTTT.

CDR3 DNA sequence: TGTGCCAGCAGTGATAGCGGGATTGATGAGCAGTTCTTC. Protein sequence: CASSDSGIDEQFF. The chain joins TRBV2 to TRBJ2-1; 8 bases agree with TRBD2. The CDR3 spans 13 residues. Germline V lookup: CDR1 SNHLY, CDR2 FYNNEI. The V segment lost 3 bases and the J segment 8 bases; nucleotides outside the gene matches: 3.

The rearrangement links TRBV2 to TRBJ1-5, with D unclear. The CDR3 totals 12 residues. The V end was cut by 8 bases, the J end by 0 bases, with 5 bases between. Germline V gene lookup returns CDR1 SNHLY and CDR2 FYNNEI. CDR3 sequence reads: CASQGSNQPQHF. The CDR3 DNA is TGTGCCAGCCAAGGTAGCAATCAGCCCCAGCATTTT.

This sequence joins TRBV19 and TRBJ1-4, with 7 bases aligning to TRBD1. The J segment lost 10 bases and the V segment lost 5 bases, leaving 10 bases of the junction unmatched. The CDR3 extends over 14 amino acids. Germline V gene lookup returns CDR1 LNHDA and CDR2 SQIVND (reference sequence). The CDR3: CASSFGGGAGKLFF. DNA for the CDR3: TGTGCCAGTAGTTTTGGAGGGGGCGCAGGAAAACTGTTTTTT.

In this sample, this clone turned up a few times. The CDR3 spells CASSLDVSGYEQYF. The DNA for the CDR3 is TGTGCCAGCAGCTTGGATGTCAGCGGCTACGAGCAGTACTTC. The rearrangement joins TRBV5-4 to TRBJ2-7, with D possibly matching TRBD2 (5 bases). Germline loops: CDR1 SGHNT, CDR2 YYREEE (reference sequence). There are 14 residues in the CDR3. V was shortened by 0 bases and J by 3 bases, with 10 bases between the two germline ends.

CDR3 in DNA: TGTGCCAGCAGCTTGGACGAAGGGCCGGCCTTTCGCTACGAGCAGTACTTC. As protein: CASSLDEGPAFRYEQYF. The chain joins TRBV11-2 to TRBJ2-7; D gene ambiguous. In germline, CDR1 is SGHAT, CDR2 FQNNGV. The CDR3 is 17 amino acids. The V gene lost 3 bases and the J gene lost 3 bases, with 21 bases spanning the gap.

V gene TRBV25-1 combines with J gene TRBJ2-1; D is perhaps TRBD2 (6 bases). There are 13 residues in the CDR3. Trimming removed 3 bases from V and 6 bases from J, with 9 bases in between. Per the germline V gene, CDR1 is MGHDK and CDR2 is SYGVNS. CDR3 amino acids: CASSDGSGNEQFF. The CDR3 region has the DNA TGTGCCAGCAGTGACGGGAGTGGCAATGAGCAGTTCTTC.

The rearrangement uses TRBV7-2 and TRBJ2-1; 10 nucleotides match TRBD2. The length of the CDR3 is 16 residues. After removal of 5 bases from V and 2 bases from J, the junction contained 6 bases not matched to a gene. Germline-derived CDR1 and CDR2 are SGHTA and FQGNSA. The CDR3 is CASSPTSGSTYNEQFF. The DNA for the CDR3 is TGTGCCAGCAGCCCGACTAGCGGGTCGACCTACAATGAGCAGTTCTTC. Complete variable domain (other parts from reference TRBV7-2 and TRBJ2-1): GAGVSQSPSNKVTEKGKDVELRCDPISGHTALYWYRQSLGQGLEFLIYFQGNSAPDKSGLPSDRFSAERTGGSVSTLTIQRTQQEDSAVYLCASSPTSGSTYNEQFFGPGTRLTVL.

The chain carries TRBV6-4 and TRBJ2-2; D is perhaps TRBD1 or TRBD2 (5 bases each). Trimming cost V 4 bases and J 3 bases, with 9 bases left between them. Germline V lookup: CDR1 MRHNA, CDR2 SNTAGT. CDR3 length equals 14 residues. Here the CDR3 reads CASSAEGHTGELFF. The CDR3 DNA reads TGTGCCAGCAGTGCCGAGGGGCACACCGGGGAGCTGTTTTTT.

The chain links TRBV4-1 to TRBJ1-2; TRBD1 is a possible D gene (5 bases). Germline CDR1 is MGHRA and CDR2 is YSYEKL. This CDR3 comprises 14 residues. V dropped 0 bases and J dropped 7 bases, with 12 bases sitting between them. CDR3 nucleotide sequence: TGCGCCAGCAGCCAAGAGGGGGGAGGGAGTGGCTACACCTTC. This encodes CASSQEGGGSGYTF.

CDR3 nucleotides: TGCGCCAGCAGCTTGGAGGGGACAGAGCAGTACTTC. Protein product: CASSLEGTEQYF. This chain links TRBV5-1 with TRBJ2-5; 7 bases match TRBD1. The germline V gene has CDR1 SGHRS and CDR2 YFSETQ. Losses at the gene ends were 0 bases for V and 11 bases for J; bases not matched to a gene: 4. The CDR3 runs 12 residues.

This clone was found once. The J gene is TRBJ2-7, the V gene TRBV5-8; TRBD1 agrees at 10 bases. Germline V gene sequence: CDR1 SGHTS, CDR2 YDEGEE. V shed 4 bases and J 3 bases; nucleotides not matched to a gene: 4. The CDR3 extends over 14 amino acids. The CDR3 DNA reads as TGTGCCAGCAGCGGCCGGGACAGGGGCTACGAGCAGTACTTC. This codes for CASSGRDRGYEQYF.

The chain employs TRBV6-1 and TRBJ2-7, with D possibly being TRBD1 (5 bases). Germline lookup yields CDR1 MNHNS and CDR2 SASEGT. Trimming removed 3 bases at V and 2 bases at J, with 17 bases between. This CDR3 is built from 16 residues. The CDR3 region is CASSDKWRGAAYEQYF. The CDR3 DNA is TGTGCCAGCAGTGATAAATGGCGTGGGGCGGCCTACGAGCAGTACTTC.

This chain joins TRBV5-1 and TRBJ2-3; TRBD2 aligns across 7 bases. There are 15 residues in the CDR3. V lost 5 bases to trimming and J lost 5 bases; unmatched junction nucleotides: 11. Germline V CDR1 and CDR2: SGHRS, YFSETQ. This CDR3 is CASREWERGGDTQYF. CDR3 nucleotides: TGCGCCAGCAGAGAATGGGAGCGCGGGGGAGATACGCAGTATTTT.

The chain has TRBV27 and TRBJ2-7, with TRBD1 identical over 9 bases. Germline V gene lookup returns CDR1 MNHEY and CDR2 SMNVEV (reference sequence). The ends lost 7 bases at V and 5 bases at J; junction bases unmatched: 9. The CDR3 has 14 residues. CDR3 in DNA: TGTGCCAGCAAACCAGGGACAGGGTTCGACGAGCAGTACTTC. Amino acids: CASKPGTGFDEQYF.

The chain joins TRBV6-5 to TRBJ2-1; TRBD2 aligns across 10 bases. Germline V gene data show CDR1 as MNHEY and CDR2 as SVGAGI. The CDR3 sequence is 15 residues long. J lost 9 bases, V lost 5 bases, and 10 bases had no gene match. The CDR3 is CASSTGVAGGREQFF. For the CDR3, the DNA is TGTGCCAGCAGTACCGGAGTAGCGGGAGGCCGTGAGCAGTTCTTC.

The V and J genes are TRBV7-2 and TRBJ2-7, with 7 bases fitting TRBD2. V lost 5 bases to trimming and J lost 6 bases; unmatched junction nucleotides: 10. This CDR3 spans 14 amino acids. Germline V lookup: CDR1 SGHTA, CDR2 FQGNSA. The CDR3 nucleotides read TGTGCCAGCAGCCTCGGGACTAACTGGTCCGAGCAGTACTTC. It yields the protein CASSLGTNWSEQYF.

The chain couples TRBV20-1 to TRBJ1-1; D remains ambiguous. Germline CDR1 reads DFQATT; CDR2 reads SNEGSKA (reference sequence). This CDR3 contains 11 residues. The ends were cut back, 3 bases at V and 4 bases at J, with 6 bases in the middle. CDR3 DNA sequence: TGCAGTGCTAGGAGGAGCACTGAAGCTTTCTTT. Protein sequence: CSARRSTEAFF.

With respect to this clone: At one end the junction does not follow the germline gene, possibly because of a read error. The chain joins TRBV11-2 to TRBJ1-1; no reliable D call. The CDR3 totals 15 residues. Germline V gives CDR1 SGHAT, CDR2 FQNNGV. This chain's CDR3 is CASSLDAKVNTEAFF. The CDR3 nucleotides read TGTGCCAGCAGCCTAGATGCCAAGGTGAACACTGAAGCTTTCTTT.

The chain combines TRBV6-5 with TRBJ2-1, with TRBD2 as a possible D gene (6 bases). This CDR3 is 15 amino acids long. Germline assignment: CDR1 MNHEY and CDR2 SVGAGI. V was pared by 10 bases and J by 0 bases, with 16 bases between. The CDR3 loop is CATLKYGSSYNEQFF. For the CDR3, the DNA is TGTGCCACCCTCAAATACGGGAGCTCCTACAATGAGCAGTTCTTC.

This chain joins TRBV10-1 and TRBJ2-1; D possibly corresponds to TRBD2 (6 bases). The CDR3 runs 14 residues. The germline V and J ends were trimmed by 9 bases and 8 bases, with 20 bases remaining between them. The germline gives CDR1 WNHNN, CDR2 SYGVQD (reference sequence). The DNA of the CDR3 is TGCGCCAGAGGGCTATCGGGAGTAGGGGATGAGCAGTTCTTC. Translation gives CARGLSGVGDEQFF.